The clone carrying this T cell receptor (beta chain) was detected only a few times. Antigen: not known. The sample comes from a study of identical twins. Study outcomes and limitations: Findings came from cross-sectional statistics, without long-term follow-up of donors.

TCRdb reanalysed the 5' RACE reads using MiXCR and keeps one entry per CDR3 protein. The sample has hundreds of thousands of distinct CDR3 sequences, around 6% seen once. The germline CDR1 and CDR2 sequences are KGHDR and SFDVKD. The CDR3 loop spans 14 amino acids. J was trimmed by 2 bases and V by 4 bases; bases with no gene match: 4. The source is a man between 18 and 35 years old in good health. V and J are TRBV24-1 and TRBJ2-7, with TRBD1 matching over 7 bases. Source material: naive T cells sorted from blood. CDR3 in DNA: TGTGCCACCAGTGACTGGGACAGACCCTACGAGCAGTACTTC. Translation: CATSDWDRPYEQYF.